The 17 T cell receptor beta chains reported below all come from one sample, sequenced in a study of cytomegalovirus exposure and HLA in healthy donors. TCRdb's table, derived via immunoSEQ multiplex PCR, lists solely in-frame clones and lacks some. The data show under 150,000 clones, about 88% seen once. The sequenced sample consisted of PBMCs. Every receptor here comes from a man aged 18 to 29 in good health and CMV-seropositive.

The chain uses TRBV19 and TRBJ1-3; D not certain. V was pared by 3 bases and J by 0 bases, with 9 bases between. Germline V gene sequence: CDR1 LNHDA, CDR2 SQIVND (reference sequence). The CDR3 runs to 15 residues. Here the CDR3 reads CASSIMDSSGNTIYF. The CDR3 bases are TGTGCCAGTAGTATCATGGACTCCTCTGGAAACACCATATATTTT. The full variable domain, with the rest looked up from reference TRBV19 and TRBJ1-3, is DGGITQSPKYLFRKEGQNVTLSCEQNLNHDAMYWYRQDPGQGLRLIYYSQIVNDFQKGDIAEGYSVSREKKESFPLTVTSAQKNPTAFYLCASSIMDSSGNTIYFGEGSWLTVV.

The gene calls are TRBV6-6 and TRBJ1-3, with D perhaps TRBD1 (6 bases). This CDR3 comprises 14 residues. V lost 6 bases to trimming and J lost 0 bases, with 9 bases between them. Germline loops: CDR1 MNHNY, CDR2 SVGAGI (reference sequence). In DNA, the CDR3 is TGTGCCAGCAGGGGACAAAACTCTGGAAACACCATATATTTT. Translated, it gives CASRGQNSGNTIYF.

The rearrangement joins TRBV16 to TRBJ1-4; 7 bases align to TRBD1. Germline V gene lookup returns CDR1 KGHSY and CDR2 FQNENV. The V and J ends lost 2 bases and 6 bases, in that order; junction bases with no gene match: 9. This CDR3 has 16 residues. CDR3 residues: CASSQLLQGRHEKLFF. The CDR3 bases are TGTGCCAGCAGCCAACTTTTACAGGGGAGGCATGAAAAACTGTTTTTT. The variable domain in full, with the rest retrieved from reference TRBV16 and TRBJ1-4, is GEEVAQTPKHLVRGEGQKAKLYCAPIKGHSYVFWYQQVLKNEFKFLISFQNENVFDETGMPKERFSAKCLPNSPCSLEIQATKLEDSAVYFCASSQLLQGRHEKLFFGSGTQLSVL.

The V gene is TRBV6-6, the J gene TRBJ2-3; D gene uncertain. V gave up 6 bases and J gave up 1 base, with 11 bases separating them. Per germline, CDR1 MNHNY and CDR2 SVGAGI (reference sequence). This CDR3 has 14 amino acids. CDR3 DNA: TGTGCCAGCAGCGGAGAACCGCGCACAGATACGCAGTATTTT. Translation: CASSGEPRTDTQYF.

The gene calls are TRBV18 and TRBJ2-1, with a possible D match to TRBD1 (6 bases). The CDR3 has 12 amino acids. The germline CDR1 and CDR2 sequences are KGHSH and LQKENI. Trimming cost V 6 bases and J 7 bases, with 10 bases left between them. The CDR3 sequence is CASSLRGNEQFF. CDR3 DNA sequence: TGTGCCAGCTCTCTCAGGGGAAATGAGCAGTTCTTC.

The genes are TRBV6-1 and TRBJ2-3; a weak D match, TRBD2 (7 bases). The ends were cut back, 4 bases at V and 5 bases at J, with 16 bases in the middle. Germline V gene data show CDR1 as MNHNS and CDR2 as SASEGT. This CDR3 is 15 amino acids long. In DNA form, the CDR3 reads TGTGCCAGCAGTGGGGGGGCGGGAGCGGGAGATACGCAGTATTTT. It encodes CASSGGAGAGDTQYF.

The chain has TRBV2 and TRBJ1-2, with 8 positions matching TRBD1. The CDR3 extends over 13 amino acids. Germline CDR1 reads SNHLY; CDR2 reads FYNNEI. V lost 6 bases, J lost 7 bases, and 7 bases stayed unmatched. The CDR3 nucleotides read TGTGCCAGCAGGGACAGGGCTCTGGGTGGCTACACCTTC. This translates into CASRDRALGGYTF.

The chain carries TRBV28 and TRBJ1-2; D perhaps matches TRBD1 (5 bases). V dropped 6 bases and J dropped 5 bases, with 22 bases sitting between them. This CDR3 is built from 16 residues. Per germline, CDR1 MDHEN and CDR2 SYDVKM. This CDR3 is CASSLYYDSGRYGYTF. The DNA for the CDR3 is TGTGCCAGCAGCCTTTATTACGACAGTGGCCGATATGGCTACACCTTC.

The V gene is TRBV6-5, the J gene TRBJ2-7, with 10 bases lining up with TRBD2. CDR1 MNHEY and CDR2 SVGAGI come from the germline V gene. This CDR3 comprises 15 residues. J was trimmed by 5 bases and V by 7 bases; bases with no gene match: 11. The DNA of the CDR3 is TGTGCCAGCAAAGACAATAGCGGGAGGATCCACGAGCAGTACTTC. Protein sequence: CASKDNSGRIHEQYF.

This clone was seen a single time. The V call is TRBV13, the J call TRBJ2-7, with 8 bases aligning to TRBD1. Germline assignment: CDR1 PRHDT and CDR2 FYEKMQ (reference sequence). J gave up 3 bases and V 5 bases, and 6 bases lay outside the gene matches. CDR3 length: 14 amino acids. The DNA of the CDR3 is TGTGCCAGCAGCGCCGGACAGGGAAACTACGAGCAGTACTTC. This sequence encodes CASSAGQGNYEQYF.

The gene calls are TRBV12-5 and TRBJ1-2; 8 nucleotides agree with TRBD1. Germline CDR1 LGHNT, CDR2 FRNRAP. This CDR3 region has 22 residues. V dropped 0 bases and J dropped 1; count of bases not matched to a gene: 22. DNA of the CDR3: TGTGCTAGTGGTTTGGTATCCGCGACTCTAGTATCAGGGACAGGAGTTAACTATGGCTACACCTTC. This gives the protein CASGLVSATLVSGTGVNYGYTF.

The chain joins TRBV10-1 to TRBJ2-7, with a weak D call TRBD1 (5 bases). The CDR3 consists of 11 residues. Looked up from germline, CDR1 is WNHNN and CDR2 is SYGVQD (reference sequence). V lost 4 bases to trimming and J lost 5 bases, with 6 bases between them. The CDR3 loop is CASSGGHEQYF. CDR3 DNA: TGCGCCAGCAGTGGGGGCCACGAGCAGTACTTC.

The rearrangement uses TRBV15 and TRBJ2-7; TRBD1 agrees at 7 bases. V lost 1 base and J lost 4; bases outside the gene matches: 7. The CDR3 has 15 residues. Germline CDR1 reads LNHNV; CDR2 reads YYDKDF (reference sequence). The CDR3 coding sequence is TGTGCCACCAGCAGAGGACAGGGTTCGATGTACGAGCAGTACTTC. Its protein product is CATSRGQGSMYEQYF.

This clone was recorded a few times. The rearrangement joins TRBV30 to TRBJ2-3; TRBD2 might be the D (6 bases). Germline loops: CDR1 GTSNPN, CDR2 SVGIG (reference sequence). The CDR3 runs to 14 residues. Trimming pared 4 bases from V and 0 bases from J, leaving 11 bases between. As DNA, the CDR3 is TGTGCCTGGAAGAGCGGAGGGAGCACAGATACGCAGTATTTT. It encodes CAWKSGGSTDTQYF.

This rearrangement joins TRBV4-2 to TRBJ2-7; TRBD2 might be the D (7 bases). The V and J ends lost 1 base and 4 bases respectively, with 14 bases between them. Germline assignment: CDR1 LGHNA and CDR2 YNFKEQ. The CDR3 spans 15 residues. The CDR3 DNA is TGTGCCAGCAGCCAAGTGGGGGGGCCGATTTACGAGCAGTACTTC. Translation: CASSQVGGPIYEQYF.

V gene TRBV7-8 combines with J gene TRBJ2-7; TRBD2 agrees at 7 bases. Germline CDR1 SGHVS, CDR2 FQNEAQ. CDR3 size: 13 residues. V lost 4 bases and J lost 9; bases outside the gene matches: 9. CDR3 protein: CASSSSGRDGQYF. Here the CDR3 DNA reads TGTGCCAGCAGCTCTAGTGGGAGGGACGGGCAGTACTTC.

V and J are TRBV6-1 and TRBJ2-3; perhaps TRBD1 as D (7 bases). This CDR3 region has 13 residues. CDR1 and CDR2 (germline): MNHNS, SASEGT. With 5 bases removed from V and 6 bases from J, the gap between germline ends came to 12 bases. DNA for the CDR3: TGTGCCAGCAGTCAGACAGGGAGGGATACGCAGTATTTT. The encoded protein is CASSQTGRDTQYF.